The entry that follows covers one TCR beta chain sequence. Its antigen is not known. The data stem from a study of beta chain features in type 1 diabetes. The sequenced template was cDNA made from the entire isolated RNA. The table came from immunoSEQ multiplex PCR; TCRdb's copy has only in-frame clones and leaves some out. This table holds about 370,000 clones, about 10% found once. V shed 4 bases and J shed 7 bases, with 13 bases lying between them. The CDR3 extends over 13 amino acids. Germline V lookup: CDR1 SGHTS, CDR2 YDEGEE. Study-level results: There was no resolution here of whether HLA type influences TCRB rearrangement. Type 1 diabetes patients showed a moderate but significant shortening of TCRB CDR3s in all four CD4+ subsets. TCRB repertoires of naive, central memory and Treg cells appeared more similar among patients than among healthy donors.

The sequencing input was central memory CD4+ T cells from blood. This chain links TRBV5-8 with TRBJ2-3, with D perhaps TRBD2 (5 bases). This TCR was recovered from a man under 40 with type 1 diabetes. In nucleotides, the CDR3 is TGTGCCAGCAGCCGCGACCGGGAAAATACGCAGTATTTT. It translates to CASSRDRENTQYF.